These T cell receptor beta chains were read from a single sample in a study of blood T cells in healthy people across ages. TCRdb re-called the 5' RACE reads through MiXCR, storing one row per CDR3 protein. The data contain about 1.8 million distinct CDR3 sequences, roughly 52% of them singletons. The source material was blood. The origin of the receptors is a woman in her thirties or forties in good health. Both conserved end residues are trimmed from each CDR3. Fields, in order: V gene, J gene, CDR3 protein.

V: TRBV28
J: TRBJ2-3
CDR3: ASRILASGGTQY

V: TRBV13
J: TRBJ2-3
CDR3: ASSLRGGGEYTQY

V: TRBV20-1
J: TRBJ2-3
CDR3: SELWGRTDTQY

V: TRBV6-5
J: NA
CDR3: ASSSTGTEYYEQY

V: TRBV25-1
J: TRBJ2-1
CDR3: ASSAENEQF

V: TRBV28
J: TRBJ2-3
CDR3: ASRRTSGDTQY

V: TRBV7-2
J: TRBJ2-5
CDR3: ASSPSGTSQATQY

V: TRBV28
J: TRBJ1-6
CDR3: ASRRDRGPSPLH

V: TRBV7-9
J: TRBJ1-4
CDR3: ASNSAPNEKLF

V: TRBV7-9
J: TRBJ2-3
CDR3: ASSSVGGDTQY

V: TRBV6-2/TRBV6-3
J: TRBJ2-3
CDR3: ASSYSGDRYTDTQY

V: TRBV25-1
J: TRBJ2-4
CDR3: TSAPGGGGVGKNIQY

V: TRBV14
J: TRBJ2-5
CDR3: ASSQAGGRYQETQY

V: TRBV20-1
J: TRBJ2-7
CDR3: SPTKGSSYEQY